These T cell receptor beta chains were read from a single sample in a study of blood T cell repertoires in COVID-19. The table came from immunoSEQ multiplex PCR; TCRdb's copy has only in-frame clones and leaves some out. The sample contains 190,000 or so clones, just under 90% of which appear only once. The sequenced material came from peripheral blood. The receptors derive from a young woman who had recovered from COVID-19. Each CDR3 is given with its conserved first and last residue. A D gene is named only where the DNA matches it firmly.

d_call v_call cdr3_aa
NA TRBV6-5 CASSYVIGVNTEAFF
NA TRBV6-2/TRBV6-3 CASSDARQNSNQPQHF
NA TRBV6-2/TRBV6-3 CASSPGTFAFYGYTF
TRBD2 TRBV5-1 CASSAGLDITDTQYF
TRBD1 TRBV24-1 CATSDWDSNTGELFF
TRBD2 TRBV6-6 CASSKGLAGVEQFF
NA TRBV6-5 CASSRDYGYTF
TRBD2 TRBV7-8 CASSLSTSGSFIHEQFF
TRBD1 TRBV10-3 CAISDTGADTQYF
NA TRBV11-1 CASSSWTSGNTIYF
TRBD1 TRBV5-3 CARSLGQGGSLNEKLFF
TRBD2 TRBV15 CATSRDRAGGKNEQFF
TRBD1 TRBV5-3 CARSSRQGAGGELFF
NA TRBV30 CAWAGTTDTQYF
TRBD2 TRBV7-2 CASSTAGGGADTQYF
NA TRBV27 CASSGQISNQPQHF
TRBD2 TRBV4-1 CASSHYPGLAGPSYEQYF
NA TRBV11-2 CASSLVASRGLFF
NA TRBV5-1 CASSLEGGRVYEKLFF
NA TRBV12-2 CASRLAKGGEDGYTF
TRBD2 TRBV2 CASSEWGSSGSIDTQYF
NA TRBV24-1 CATSEGQGPYQIYSNQPQHF
TRBD1 TRBV18 CASSQRQGANTEAFF
TRBD1 TRBV19 CASSTPGRDRHYGYTF
NA TRBV5-1 CASSLARSHNEQFF
TRBD2 TRBV27 CASSRLAGGPTNEQFF